The next 12 T cell receptor beta chains were all read from a single sample in a study of tumor-infiltrating lymphocytes in primary liver carcinoma (dated by TCRdb to 2017 to 2019). Instrument on record: Illumina HiSeq 2500. A constant-region primer and ProtoScript II reverse transcriptase were used to reverse-transcribe TCRbeta-specific cDNA from around 480 ng total RNA. Three nested multiplex PCR rounds, following a slightly modified ARM-PCR procedure, were used to build the TCRbeta libraries. Each of the first two PCR rounds ran for approximately 10 cycles and used multiplex TRBV1-TRBV30 forward primers together with a Cbeta reverse primer. Using fastp at Q25 and MiXCR, TCRdb reprocessed the public reads and kept productive beta chains. Identical CDR3 protein sequences are pooled into one entry, listed with their most common genes and DNA. Recorded for this sample are approximately 310,000 distinct CDR3 sequences; over 55% of them occurred a single time. The ten biggest clones cover about 8.4% of the sample.

TRIzol reagent was used to extract blood RNA from unsorted whole blood, while the DNeasy Blood & Tissue kit provided the germline DNA. The sequenced sample was peripheral blood. All receptors come from a man between 35 and 55 years old with primary liver carcinoma and hepatitis B virus infection.

The chain joins TRBV6-5 to TRBJ2-1; 8 bases agree with TRBD2. The V segment lost 2 bases and the J segment 0 bases; nucleotides outside the gene matches: 9. The CDR3 has 18 residues. Germline CDR1 reads MNHEY; CDR2 reads SVGAGI. The CDR3 is CASSYRTGGRTSYNEQFF. The CDR3 DNA follows: TGTGCCAGCAGTTACCGGACTGGCGGGAGGACCTCCTACAATGAGCAGTTCTTC.

The chain joins TRBV28 to TRBJ2-1; D gene ambiguous. Germline V lookup: CDR1 MDHEN, CDR2 SYDVKM. The CDR3 totals 12 residues. V was pared by 6 bases and J by 4 bases, with 7 bases between. The CDR3 nucleotides read TGTGCCAGCAGAGGCCAGTACAATGAGCAGTTCTTC. Its protein is CASRGQYNEQFF.

This clonotype was seen ten or more times. The chain has TRBV4-2 and TRBJ1-4, with unresolved D. This CDR3 has 14 amino acids. In germline, CDR1 is LGHNA, CDR2 YNFKEQ. The V gene lost 0 bases and the J gene lost 8 bases, with 10 bases spanning the gap. DNA for the CDR3: TGTGCCAGCAGCCAAGAGTCCGTGGGGGAAAAACTGTTTTTT. It is translated as CASSQESVGEKLFF.

This clonotype came up once. Given a much more abundant clone one base away, this may be a read error. The chain carries TRBV6-6 and TRBJ2-3; 13 bases match TRBD2. The germline V gene encodes CDR1 MNHNY and CDR2 SVGAGI (reference sequence). The CDR3 covers 20 residues. CDR3 sequence (DNA): TGTGTCAGCAGTCCAAGGACTAGCGGGAGTACAAAAAGGGGCACAGATACGCAGTATTTT. Its translation is CVSSPRTSGSTKRGTDTQYF.

This sequence joins TRBV30 and TRBJ2-1; 7 positions agree with TRBD1. The CDR3 loop spans 13 amino acids. V trimming: 8 bases; J trimming: 3 bases; junction bases outside the gene matches: 7. Per the germline V gene, CDR1 is GTSNPN and CDR2 is SVGIG (reference sequence). Here the CDR3 DNA reads TGTGCCAGGTCGACAGGGCTCTACAATGAGCAGTTCTTC. It codes for CARSTGLYNEQFF.

This clonotype appeared a few times. V is TRBV5-1 and J is TRBJ1-1, with D perhaps matching TRBD1 (5 bases). Germline V gene data show CDR1 as SGHRS and CDR2 as YFSETQ. This CDR3 spans 13 amino acids. V lost 8 bases to trimming and J lost 2 bases, with 13 bases between them. Here the CDR3 DNA reads TGCGCCAGTAGTTGGGACGGAAACACTGAAGCTTTCTTT. Amino acids: CASSWDGNTEAFF.

With regard to this clonotype: A much more abundant neighbour one base away suggests this may be a read error. The chain combines TRBV6-2 or TRBV6-3 with TRBJ2-3, with 8 bases lining up with TRBD2. V was pared by 8 bases and J by 4 bases, with 11 bases of the junction left unmatched. This CDR3 contains 15 residues. Germline CDR1 is MNHEY and CDR2 is SVGEGT. In DNA, the CDR3 is TGTGCCAGCGGAAGTGCGGGAGCGGGGGCAGATACGCAGTATTTT. Encoded protein: CASGSAGAGADTQYF.

This clonotype was counted ten times or more. The V gene is TRBV6-5, the J gene TRBJ2-1, with 8 bases matching TRBD1. The V segment lost 8 bases and the J segment 2 bases; nucleotides outside the gene matches: 8. The CDR3 has 15 residues. Germline V gene data show CDR1 as MNHEY and CDR2 as SVGAGI. CDR3 loop: CASFSPGQAYNEQFF. In nucleotides, the CDR3 is TGTGCCAGCTTTTCCCCGGGACAGGCCTACAATGAGCAGTTCTTC.

In regard to this clonotype: A much larger clone sits a single nucleotide away, making a read error possible. J is TRBJ2-7 and V is TRBV10-3, with 14 bases matching TRBD2. There are 14 residues in the CDR3. CDR1 and CDR2 from the germline V gene are ENHRY and SYGVKD. The CDR3 protein is CSISGTSGSYEQYF. In DNA form, the CDR3 reads TGTTCCATCAGTGGGACTAGCGGGAGCTACGAGCAGTACTTC.

Details on this clonotype: Its ends do not fully match the called genes, so a read error is possible. The chain joins TRBV5-1 to TRBJ2-1; the match to TRBD1 covers 9 bases. The CDR3 is 13 amino acids. Germline V gene sequence: CDR1 SGHRS, CDR2 YFSETQ. CDR3 sequence reads: CASKTGGHNERFF. CDR3 nucleotides: TGCGCCAGCAAAACAGGGGGCCACAATGAGCGGTTCTTC.

With regard to this clonotype: One end of the junction is discordant with germline, which a read error may explain. The chain links TRBV7-9 to TRBJ2-1; D is unresolved. CDR1 and CDR2 (germline): SEHNR, FQNEAQ (reference sequence). The CDR3 has 17 residues. CDR3 residues: CDSSVLPLGLGYNEQFF. DNA for the CDR3: TGTGACAGCAGCGTGCTTCCCCTGGGTCTAGGTTACAATGAGCAGTTCTTC. Complete variable domain (other parts from reference TRBV7-9 and TRBJ2-1): DTGVSQNPRHKITKRGQNVTFRCDPISEHNRLYWYRQTLGQGPEFLTYFQNEAQLEKSRLLSDRFSAERPKGSFSTLEIQRTEQGDSAMYLCDSSVLPLGLGYNEQFFGPGTRLTVL.

This clonotype was observed a few times. V usage is TRBV4-1 and J usage is TRBJ1-5; the D gene is possibly TRBD1 (6 bases). Per the germline V gene, CDR1 is MGHRA and CDR2 is YSYEKL. CDR3 size: 16 residues. V was clipped by 0 bases and J by 3 bases, with 12 bases between them. The CDR3 DNA sequence: TGCGCCAGCAGCCAAGAGAGGGGACAAGACAATCAGCCCCAGCATTTT. Protein sequence: CASSQERGQDNQPQHF.